These 30 T cell receptor beta chains came from one sample sequenced in a study of cytomegalovirus exposure and HLA in healthy donors. Produced via immunoSEQ multiplex PCR; TCRdb's table is partial and in-frame only. The table shows approximately 270,000 clones, with 65% to 90% occurring only once. Sequenced: PBMCs. The receptors stem from a woman aged 18-30 years in good health and CMV-seronegative.

This chain connects TRBV5-6 to TRBJ1-5, with 8 bases that match TRBD1. J gave up 0 bases and V 3 bases, and 5 bases lay outside the gene matches. The CDR3 extends over 16 amino acids. CDR1 and CDR2 (germline): SGHDT, YYEEEE. CDR3 residues: CASSWGQDSSNQPQHF. The CDR3, as DNA: TGTGCCAGCAGCTGGGGACAGGACTCTAGCAATCAGCCCCAGCATTTT.

CDR3 sequence (DNA): TGCGCCAGCAGCCGGACAGGGGACTCTCAGCCCCAGCATTTT. Protein product: CASSRTGDSQPQHF. This chain connects TRBV4-3 to TRBJ1-5; 9 bases line up with TRBD1. V gave up 4 bases and J gave up 6 bases; unmatched junction bases: 4. The V gene's germline CDR1 is LGHNA and CDR2 YSLEER. There are 14 residues in the CDR3.

This clone was observed a few times. The gene calls are TRBV27 and TRBJ1-6; no definite D call. Germline-derived CDR1 and CDR2 are MNHEY and SMNVEV (reference sequence). Trimming left V 3 bases short and J 5 bases short, with 14 bases between. The CDR3 covers 16 residues. CDR3 coding DNA: TGTGCCAGCAGTTTGATGCGGGGTTTGGATAATTCACCCCTCCACTTT. This encodes CASSLMRGLDNSPLHF.

The sample holds a few counts of this clone. Here the CDR3 reads CASSFSGNSYEQYF. In nucleotides, the CDR3 is TGTGCCAGCAGCTTTAGCGGGAACTCCTACGAGCAGTACTTC. The chain employs TRBV11-2 and TRBJ2-7, with 8 bases that match TRBD2. The V and J ends lost 3 bases and 0 bases, in that order; junction bases with no gene match: 1. Germline V gene sequence: CDR1 SGHAT, CDR2 FQNNGV. The CDR3 has 14 amino acids.

The chain combines TRBV4-3 with TRBJ1-1; 7 positions agree with TRBD1. Trimming removed 0 bases from V and 1 base from J; junction bases left unmatched: 5. This CDR3 region has 16 residues. CDR1 and CDR2 (germline): LGHNA, YSLEER. For the CDR3, the DNA is TGCGCCAGCAGCCAAGAACTGAGGGGGCCGAACACTGAAGCTTTCTTT. Translation gives CASSQELRGPNTEAFF.

CDR3 sequence: CASSPLGTKETQYF. Here the CDR3 DNA reads TGTGCCAGCAGCCCCCTCGGGACTAAAGAGACCCAGTACTTC. This chain links TRBV11-2 with TRBJ2-5; 7 nucleotides align to TRBD2. This CDR3 has 14 amino acids. Trimming took 5 bases from V and 3 from J; bases not matched to a gene: 6. Germline V CDR1 and CDR2: SGHAT, FQNNGV.

This clone was recorded once. The chain recombines TRBV10-1 with TRBJ2-5; 8 bases agree with TRBD1. The CDR3 runs to 14 residues. Germline CDR1 WNHNN, CDR2 SYGVQD (reference sequence). V dropped 3 bases and J dropped 1; count of bases not matched to a gene: 1. The CDR3 protein is CASSEDRGQETQYF. The CDR3 DNA is TGCGCCAGCAGTGAAGACAGGGGCCAAGAGACCCAGTACTTC.

The J gene is TRBJ1-6, the V gene TRBV10-2; 9 bases align to TRBD1. V was clipped by 7 bases and J by 7 bases; unmatched bases: 8. The germline gives CDR1 WSHSY, CDR2 SAAADI. The CDR3 consists of 15 residues. The CDR3 DNA is TGCGCCAGCACCGTACAGGGGGCTGGAAATTCACCCCTCCACTTT. Its translation: CASTVQGAGNSPLHF.

This chain joins TRBV7-3 and TRBJ2-3; maybe TRBD1 (6 bases). Germline CDR1 SGHTA, CDR2 FQGTGA. The CDR3 has 13 residues. V was cut by 5 bases and J by 5 bases, with 11 bases left in between. The CDR3 protein is CASSLQGGDTQYF. In DNA form, the CDR3 reads TGTGCCAGCAGCCTTCAAGGGGGAGATACGCAGTATTTT. The entire variable domain, with the rest obtained from reference TRBV7-3 and TRBJ2-3, is as follows: GAGVSQTPSNKVTEKGKYVELRCDPISGHTALYWYRQSLGQGPEFLIYFQGTGAADDSGLPNDRFFAVRPEGSVSTLKIQRTERGDSAVYLCASSLQGGDTQYFGPGTRLTVL.

The chain employs TRBV19 and TRBJ2-7; D perhaps matches TRBD2 (6 bases). Per the germline V gene, CDR1 is LNHDA and CDR2 is SQIVND (reference sequence). V lost 8 bases and J 1 base, leaving 9 bases between the germline ends. There are 12 residues in the CDR3. The chain's CDR3 is CASGDSSYEQYF. Written as DNA, the CDR3 is TGTGCCAGTGGGGACTCATCCTACGAGCAGTACTTC.

This sequence joins TRBV7-9 and TRBJ2-7, with 7 bases matching TRBD1. The CDR3 contains 15 residues. Germline CDR1 reads SEHNR; CDR2 reads FQNEAQ (reference sequence). V lost 5 bases, J lost 0 bases, and 7 bases stayed unmatched. CDR3 amino acids: CASSLLDRSSYEQYF. CDR3 nucleotides: TGTGCCAGCAGCCTCTTGGACAGGAGCTCCTACGAGCAGTACTTC.

This rearrangement joins TRBV4-3 to TRBJ2-7; the match to TRBD2 covers 8 bases. CDR1 is LGHNA, CDR2 YSLEER, per germline. V lost 0 bases and J lost 2; bases outside the gene matches: 6. The CDR3 totals 16 residues. Written as DNA, the CDR3 is TGCGCCAGCAGCCAAGATCAAGCGGGGGACGCCTACGAGCAGTACTTC. Protein product: CASSQDQAGDAYEQYF.

This chain connects TRBV10-3 to TRBJ2-2; perhaps TRBD2 as D (6 bases). Trimming pared 3 bases from V and 6 bases from J, leaving 11 bases between. The CDR3 loop spans 14 amino acids. CDR1 and CDR2 from the germline V gene are ENHRY and SYGVKD. CDR3 region: CAISDFPGAGELFF. CDR3 DNA: TGTGCCATCAGTGATTTCCCGGGGGCCGGGGAGCTGTTTTTT.

The rearrangement joins TRBV12-2 to TRBJ2-7; the table's D gene call, TRBD1, was not cross checked with the DNA. TRBV12-2 corresponds to a pseudogene. The CDR3 is 16 amino acids. CDR3 in amino acids: CASRLGGQIKPCEQYF. In nucleotides, the CDR3 is TGTGCAAGTCGCTTAGGGGGGCAGATTAAGCCCTGCGAGCAGTACTTC.

This rearrangement joins TRBV11-3 to TRBJ2-7, with D perhaps TRBD1 (5 bases). The CDR3 sequence is 15 residues long. V was pared by 5 bases and J by 3 bases, with 17 bases between. Germline V gives CDR1 SGHNT, CDR2 YENEEA. The CDR3 spells CASSSPTDSYYEQYF. The CDR3 DNA follows: TGTGCCAGCAGCAGCCCCACCGACAGTTACTACGAGCAGTACTTC.

The chain couples TRBV7-9 to TRBJ2-7, with D possibly matching TRBD1 (5 bases). Germline assignment: CDR1 SEHNR and CDR2 FQNEAQ (reference sequence). Deletions cut 7 bases from V and 2 bases from J, with 12 bases between. The CDR3 sequence is 13 residues long. The CDR3 DNA follows: TGTGCCAGCAACCTAGACAGCCCCTACGAGCAGTACTTC. It yields the protein CASNLDSPYEQYF.

This clone occurred once. This chain links TRBV5-1 with TRBJ2-5; tentatively, D is TRBD2 (5 bases). The V gene lost 0 bases and the J gene lost 2 bases, with 11 bases spanning the gap. CDR1 SGHRS and CDR2 YFSETQ come from the germline V gene. The CDR3 runs 15 residues. CDR3 residues: CASSLGRTAQETQYF. The CDR3 DNA sequence: TGCGCCAGCAGCTTGGGGAGGACCGCTCAAGAGACCCAGTACTTC.

The rearrangement links TRBV6-5 to TRBJ1-5; D not resolved. This CDR3 spans 14 amino acids. Germline assignment: CDR1 MNHEY and CDR2 SVGAGI. Trimming removed 5 bases at V and 2 bases at J, with 10 bases between. The chain's CDR3 is CASSPLQGNQPQHF. The CDR3 nucleotides read TGTGCCAGCAGTCCACTTCAGGGCAATCAGCCCCAGCATTTT.

The V gene is TRBV6-5, the J gene TRBJ2-1, with D perhaps TRBD1 (6 bases). The CDR3 is 15 amino acids. V lost 6 bases, J lost 0 bases, and 12 bases lay in between. Germline CDR1 and CDR2: MNHEY and SVGAGI. The CDR3 region has the DNA TGTGCCAGCAGGCTGGGACAACTCTCCTACAATGAGCAGTTCTTC. Protein product: CASRLGQLSYNEQFF.

V is TRBV5-4 and J is TRBJ2-1; TRBD1 matches at 8 bases. There are 14 residues in the CDR3. Per the germline V gene, CDR1 is SGHNT and CDR2 is YYREEE (reference sequence). The J segment lost 8 bases and the V segment lost 3 bases, leaving 7 bases of the junction unmatched. The DNA of the CDR3 is TGTGCCAGCAGCTGGCAGGGGGCGCGGGATGAGCAGTTCTTC. Its translation is CASSWQGARDEQFF.

The V and J genes are TRBV27 and TRBJ2-7; 10 nucleotides agree with TRBD1. Unmatched junction bases numbered 11, after V lost 6 bases and J lost 3 bases. This CDR3 is built from 16 residues. Germline CDR1 reads MNHEY; CDR2 reads SMNVEV (reference sequence). The CDR3 region is CASRPVRGQGFYEQYF. In DNA form, the CDR3 reads TGTGCCAGCAGGCCCGTCCGGGGACAGGGGTTCTACGAGCAGTACTTC.

The chain combines TRBV27 with TRBJ2-3, with 8 bases aligning to TRBD2. From germline, CDR1 is MNHEY and CDR2 SMNVEV (reference sequence). V was pared by 5 bases and J by 4 bases, with 8 bases of the junction left unmatched. The CDR3 extends over 15 amino acids. The CDR3 DNA sequence: TGTGCCAGCAGTACACTAGCGGATAGCGCAGATACGCAGTATTTT. Its protein product is CASSTLADSADTQYF.

This chain connects TRBV7-8 to TRBJ2-7; D gene uncertain. The V end lost 0 bases, the J end lost 3 bases, and 6 bases lay between the germline ends. Germline V gives CDR1 SGHVS, CDR2 FQNEAQ. This CDR3 has 13 residues. CDR3 region: CASSLARLYEQYF. The CDR3 DNA sequence: TGTGCCAGCAGCTTAGCGCGCCTCTACGAGCAGTACTTC.

The chain joins TRBV19 to TRBJ1-4; unclear D gene. Germline lookup yields CDR1 LNHDA and CDR2 SQIVND (reference sequence). Trimming removed 6 bases from V and 3 bases from J, with 17 bases in between. The CDR3 consists of 16 residues. The CDR3 nucleotides read TGTGCCAGTAGGCAGTTCGAGGGTGGTTCTAATGAAAAACTGTTTTTT. It yields the protein CASRQFEGGSNEKLFF.

Here the CDR3 DNA reads TGTGCCAGCAGCTTAGGACAGGGGATGGGCGGCTACACCTTC. Protein sequence: CASSLGQGMGGYTF. V and J are TRBV7-8 and TRBJ1-2; 8 nucleotides match TRBD1. The CDR3 runs to 14 residues. The germline V gene has CDR1 SGHVS and CDR2 FQNEAQ. With 1 base clipped from V and 8 bases from J, the junction kept 6 bases outside the gene matches. Variable domain in full (rest from reference TRBV7-8 and TRBJ1-2): GAGVSQSPRYKVAKRGQDVALRCDPISGHVSLFWYQQALGQGPEFLTYFQNEAQLDKSGLPSDRFFAERPEGSVSTLKIQRTQQEDSAVYLCASSLGQGMGGYTFGSGTRLTVV.

CDR3 sequence reads: CASSSAGGAYEQYF. CDR3 nucleotides: TGTGCCAGCAGCTCAGCGGGGGGGGCTTACGAGCAGTACTTC. The V gene is TRBV7-6, the J gene TRBJ2-7; 10 bases are a match to TRBD2. CDR3 length: 14 residues. V lost 4 bases, J lost 4 bases, and 4 bases stayed unmatched. The germline V gene encodes CDR1 SGHVS and CDR2 FNYEAQ.

This clone turned up a few times. The rearrangement joins TRBV7-9 to TRBJ2-7; possibly TRBD2 for D (6 bases). The CDR3 is 12 amino acids. Germline loops: CDR1 SEHNR, CDR2 FQNEAQ (reference sequence). Trimming removed 5 bases from V and 4 bases from J, with 9 bases in between. Here the CDR3 reads CASSRLAYEQYF. In nucleotides, the CDR3 is TGTGCCAGCAGCCGTCTAGCGTACGAGCAGTACTTC.

The gene calls are TRBV19 and TRBJ1-2, with 8 bases fitting TRBD1. The CDR3 is 15 residues long. Germline V CDR1 and CDR2: LNHDA, SQIVND (reference sequence). The junction had 9 bases not matched to a gene; V was cut back by 7 bases and J by 2 bases. The CDR3 nucleotides are TGTGCCAGTACCCAGACAGGGGCGTTAAACTATGGCTACACCTTC. It yields the protein CASTQTGALNYGYTF.

The chain employs TRBV5-1 and TRBJ2-1; no clear D gene. The CDR3 contains 13 residues. Trimming removed 4 bases from V and 6 bases from J, with 11 bases in between. The V gene's germline CDR1 is SGHRS and CDR2 YFSETQ. The CDR3 here is CASSVGNSNEQFF. CDR3 in DNA: TGCGCCAGCAGCGTAGGAAACAGCAATGAGCAGTTCTTC. Filled out from reference TRBV5-1 and TRBJ2-1, the complete variable domain reads KAGVTQTPRYLIKTRGQQVTLSCSPISGHRSVSWYQQTPGQGLQFLFEYFSETQRNKGNFPGRFSGRQFSNSRSEMNVSTLELGDSALYLCASSVGNSNEQFFGPGTRLTVL.

This clone appeared once. V usage is TRBV10-3 and J usage is TRBJ1-5; D is uncertain. This CDR3 has 14 amino acids. V lost 3 bases, J lost 2 bases, and 8 bases lay in between. Germline loops: CDR1 ENHRY, CDR2 SYGVKD. CDR3 nucleotide sequence: TGTGCCATCAGTGACTCCTCGGGCAATCAGCCCCAGCATTTT. Protein product: CAISDSSGNQPQHF.